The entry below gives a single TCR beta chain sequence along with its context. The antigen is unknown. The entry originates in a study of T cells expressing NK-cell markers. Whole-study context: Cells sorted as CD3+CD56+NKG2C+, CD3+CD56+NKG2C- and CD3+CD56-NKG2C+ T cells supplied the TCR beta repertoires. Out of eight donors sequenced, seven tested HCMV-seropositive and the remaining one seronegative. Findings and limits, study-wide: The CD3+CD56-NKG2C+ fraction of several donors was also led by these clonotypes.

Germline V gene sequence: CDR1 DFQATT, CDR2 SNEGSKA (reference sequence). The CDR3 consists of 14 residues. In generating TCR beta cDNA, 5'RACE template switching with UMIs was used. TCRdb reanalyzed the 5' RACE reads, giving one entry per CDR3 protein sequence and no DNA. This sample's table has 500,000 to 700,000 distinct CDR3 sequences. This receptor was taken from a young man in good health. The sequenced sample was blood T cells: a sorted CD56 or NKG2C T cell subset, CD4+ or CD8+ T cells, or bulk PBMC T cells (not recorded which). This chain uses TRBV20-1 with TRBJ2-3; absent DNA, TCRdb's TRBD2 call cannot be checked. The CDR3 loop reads CSAIAGTNTDTQYF.